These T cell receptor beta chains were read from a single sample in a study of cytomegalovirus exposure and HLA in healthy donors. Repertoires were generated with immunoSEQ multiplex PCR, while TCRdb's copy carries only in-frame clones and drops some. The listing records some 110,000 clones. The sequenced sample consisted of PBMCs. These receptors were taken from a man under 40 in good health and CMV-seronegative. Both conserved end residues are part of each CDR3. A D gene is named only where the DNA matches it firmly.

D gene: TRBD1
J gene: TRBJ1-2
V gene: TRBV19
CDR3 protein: CASSSPGTGTNYGYTF
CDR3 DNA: TGTGCCAGTAGCTCACCCGGGACAGGGACCAACTATGGCTACACCTTC

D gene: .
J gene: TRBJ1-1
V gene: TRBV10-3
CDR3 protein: CAISEVQNTEAFF
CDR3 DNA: TGTGCCATCAGTGAGGTTCAAAACACTGAAGCTTTCTTT

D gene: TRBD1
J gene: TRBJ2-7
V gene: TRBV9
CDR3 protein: CASSGDSWADEQYF
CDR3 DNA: TGTGCCAGCAGTGGGGACAGTTGGGCGGACGAGCAGTACTTC

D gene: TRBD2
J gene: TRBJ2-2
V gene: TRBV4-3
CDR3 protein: CASSQDLGGDNTGELFF
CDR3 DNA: TGCGCCAGCAGCCAAGATCTCGGGGGGGATAACACCGGGGAGCTGTTTTTT

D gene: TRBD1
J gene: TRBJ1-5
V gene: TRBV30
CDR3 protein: CAWSVRQGAGGRHF
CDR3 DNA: TGTGCCTGGAGTGTGCGGCAGGGGGCCGGGGGGAGGCATTTT

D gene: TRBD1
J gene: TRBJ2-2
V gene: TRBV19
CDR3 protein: CASSRQGGSTGELFF
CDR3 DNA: TGTGCCAGTAGTAGACAGGGTGGGAGCACCGGGGAGCTGTTTTTT

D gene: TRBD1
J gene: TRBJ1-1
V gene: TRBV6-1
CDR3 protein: CASSERGTVEAFF
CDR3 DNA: TGTGCCAGCAGTGAACGGGGGACAGTTGAAGCTTTCTTT

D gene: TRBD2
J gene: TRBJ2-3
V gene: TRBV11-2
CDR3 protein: CASSRRGLSGATDTQYF
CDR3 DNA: TGTGCCAGCAGCCGCCGGGGTCTGAGCGGGGCCACAGATACGCAGTATTTT

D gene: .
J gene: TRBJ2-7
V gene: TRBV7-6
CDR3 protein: CASSLTPGYEQYF
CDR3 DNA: TGTGCCAGCAGCTTAACGCCCGGCTACGAGCAGTACTTC

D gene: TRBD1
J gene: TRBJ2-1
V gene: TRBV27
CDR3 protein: CASSQPGTGDYNEQFF
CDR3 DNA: TGTGCCAGCAGCCAGCCCGGGACAGGGGATTACAATGAGCAGTTCTTC

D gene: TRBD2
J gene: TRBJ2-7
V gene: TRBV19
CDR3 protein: CASSMHGGGAYEQYF
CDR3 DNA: TGTGCCAGTAGTATGCATGGCGGGGGGGCCTACGAGCAGTACTTC

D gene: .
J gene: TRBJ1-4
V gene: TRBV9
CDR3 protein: CASTLGDSNEKLFF
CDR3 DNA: TGTGCCAGCACCTTAGGGGACTCTAACGAAAAACTGTTTTTT

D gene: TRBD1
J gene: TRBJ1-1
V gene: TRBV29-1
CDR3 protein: CSVEVRRQGAVTEAFF
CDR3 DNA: TGCAGCGTTGAAGTCCGACGGCAGGGGGCGGTCACTGAAGCTTTCTTT

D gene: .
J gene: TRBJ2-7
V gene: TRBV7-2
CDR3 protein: CASSLPPLGRHEQYF
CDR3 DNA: TGTGCCAGCAGCTTGCCCCCCCTTGGGCGCCACGAGCAGTACTTC

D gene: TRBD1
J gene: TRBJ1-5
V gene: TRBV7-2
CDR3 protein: CASSFRQGVQPQHF
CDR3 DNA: TGTGCCAGCAGCTTCAGACAGGGGGTTCAGCCCCAGCATTTT

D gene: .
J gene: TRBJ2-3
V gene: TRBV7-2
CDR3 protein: CASSRLSFADTQYF
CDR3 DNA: TGTGCCAGCAGCCGCCTCAGTTTCGCAGATACGCAGTATTTT

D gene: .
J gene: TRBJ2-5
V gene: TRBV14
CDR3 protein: CASSLNGGETQYF
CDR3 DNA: TGTGCCAGCAGCTTAAACGGGGGAGAGACCCAGTACTTC

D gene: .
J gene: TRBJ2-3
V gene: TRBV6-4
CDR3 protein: CASTDRRAREGIDTQYF
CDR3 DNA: TGTGCCAGCACCGACAGGAGGGCCAGGGAGGGGATCGATACGCAGTATTTT

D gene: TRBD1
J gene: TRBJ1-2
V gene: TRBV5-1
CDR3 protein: CASSLGVTGVNYGYTF
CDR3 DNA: TGCGCCAGCAGCTTGGGTGTGACAGGGGTTAACTATGGCTACACCTTC

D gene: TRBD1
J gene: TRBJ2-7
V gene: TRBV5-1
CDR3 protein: CASSKDRGRYEQYF
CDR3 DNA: TGCGCCAGCAGCAAGGACAGGGGAAGATACGAGCAGTACTTC

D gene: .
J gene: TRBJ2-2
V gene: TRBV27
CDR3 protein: CASRGSATVTLRANTGELFF
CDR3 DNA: TGTGCCAGCAGGGGATCGGCGACAGTAACCCTTCGCGCGAACACCGGGGAGCTGTTTTTT

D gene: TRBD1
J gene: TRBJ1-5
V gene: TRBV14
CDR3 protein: CASSPTVPDRAVQPQHF
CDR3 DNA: TGTGCCAGCAGCCCCACCGTCCCCGACAGGGCGGTTCAGCCCCAGCATTTT

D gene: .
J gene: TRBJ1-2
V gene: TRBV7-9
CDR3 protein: CASSLQGPIDGYTF
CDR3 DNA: TGTGCCAGCAGCTTACAGGGCCCTATAGATGGCTACACCTTC

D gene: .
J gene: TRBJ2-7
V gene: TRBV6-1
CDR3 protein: CASSEDPGSSYEQYF
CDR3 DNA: TGTGCCAGCAGTGAAGATCCGGGGAGCTCCTACGAGCAGTACTTC

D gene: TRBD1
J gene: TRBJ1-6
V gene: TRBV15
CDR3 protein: CATSRDGQDNSPLHF
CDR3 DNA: TGTGCCACCAGCAGAGATGGACAGGATAATTCACCCCTCCACTTT

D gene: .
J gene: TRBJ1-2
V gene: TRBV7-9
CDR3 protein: CASTLLANYGYTF
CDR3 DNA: TGTGCCAGCACCCTATTAGCTAACTATGGCTACACCTTC

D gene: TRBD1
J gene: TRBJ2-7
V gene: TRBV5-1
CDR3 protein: CASSLQGGTYEQYF
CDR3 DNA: TGCGCCAGCAGCTTACAGGGGGGAACCTACGAGCAGTACTTC